Listed below are T cell receptor beta chains from one sample, sequenced in a study of cytomegalovirus exposure and HLA in healthy donors. Profiling relied on immunoSEQ multiplex PCR, and the TCRdb table lists in-frame clones only, not all of them. This table has more than 140,000 clones, 77% appearing once. The sequenced sample was PBMCs. Source of these receptors: a female donor in good health and CMV-seronegative. Both conserved end residues are part of each CDR3. A D gene is named only where the DNA matches it firmly. Size is omitted from some rows. Given values are once, few, many or a class for expanded clones.

cdr3_aa	cdr3_nt	d_call	j_call	v_call	clone_size
CASSLDSLWNLAW	TGTGCCAGCAGCTTAGACAGTCTCTGGAACCTTGCTTGG	NA	TRBJ1-3	TRBV7-9	NA
CASSPLQTPHSGANVLTF	TGTGCCAGCTCACCACTACAGACCCCCCACTCTGGGGCCAACGTCCTGACTTTC	NA	TRBJ2-6	TRBV18	NA
CASSLAAGVGTYNEQFF	TGCGCCAGCAGCTTGGCCGCAGGGGTCGGAACCTACAATGAGCAGTTCTTC	NA	TRBJ2-1	TRBV5-1	NA
CASSRTSGGGGYEQYF	TGTGCCAGCTCGAGGACTAGCGGAGGTGGTGGGTACGAGCAGTACTTC	TRBD2	TRBJ2-7	TRBV7-8	NA
CASRGGSEQFF	TGTGCCAGCAGAGGGGGAAGTGAGCAGTTCTTC	NA	TRBJ2-1	TRBV6-6	NA
CASSSSGGQILNEKLFF	TGTGCCAGTAGTAGTTCCGGCGGACAGATCCTTAATGAAAAACTGTTTTTT	NA	TRBJ1-4	TRBV19	NA
CAIGESREPSYEQYF	TGTGCCATCGGTGAGTCGCGGGAGCCCTCTTACGAGCAGTACTTC	TRBD2	TRBJ2-7	TRBV10-3	NA
CASVTGGNTIYF	TGTGCCAGCGTGACAGGGGGAAACACCATATATTTT	TRBD1	TRBJ1-3	TRBV6-1	NA
CASSLYGSGNTGELFF	TGTGCCAGCAGTCTCTATGGTTCGGGAAACACCGGGGAGCTGTTTTTT	NA	TRBJ2-2	TRBV2	few
CASSLRVVSNTGELFF	TGTGCCAGCAGTTTAAGAGTTGTTTCGAACACCGGGGAGCTGTTTTTT	NA	TRBJ2-2	TRBV28	NA
CSVEGTGLLNSNYGYTF	TGCAGCGTTGAGGGGACAGGGCTTCTTAATTCTAACTATGGCTACACCTTC	TRBD1	TRBJ1-2	TRBV29-1	NA
CASRPSGTYEQYF	TGCGCCAGCAGACCTAGCGGAACCTACGAGCAGTACTTC	TRBD2	TRBJ2-7	TRBV10-1	NA
CASSLDGSSLSDTQYF	TGCGCCAGCAGCTTGGACGGTAGCAGTCTTAGCGATACGCAGTATTTT	NA	TRBJ2-3	TRBV5-1	NA
CASSPRTGTTGSHEQFF	TGTGCCAGCAGTCCGCGAACCGGGACTACTGGTTCCCATGAGCAGTTCTTC	TRBD2	TRBJ2-1	TRBV28	NA
CASSPPLTVNTEAFF	TGTGCCAGCTCACCTCCTCTGACAGTGAACACTGAAGCTTTCTTT	NA	TRBJ1-1	TRBV18	NA
CASSQGGALRANEKLFF	TGCGCCAGCAGCCAGGGGGGGGCCCTTCGGGCTAATGAAAAACTGTTTTTT	NA	TRBJ1-4	TRBV4-1	NA
CASSLGQTTEAFF	TGTGCCAGCAGCTTGGGACAGACCACTGAAGCTTTCTTT	TRBD1	TRBJ1-1	TRBV7-9	few
CASRATPPRDEQYF	TGTGCCAGCAGAGCTACTCCGCCCCGGGACGAGCAGTACTTC	NA	TRBJ2-7	TRBV6-5	NA
CASSSRESPYEQYF	TGTGCCAGCAGCTCGAGGGAGAGTCCCTACGAGCAGTACTTC	NA	TRBJ2-7	TRBV7-9	NA
CASMGRGNSPLHF	TGTGCCAGTATGGGGAGGGGGAATTCACCCCTCCACTTT	NA	TRBJ1-6	TRBV19	NA